The source of this T cell receptor (beta chain) is a study of regulatory T cells in long-lasting Graves disease. The CDR3 contains 12 residues. The germline CDR1 and CDR2 sequences are SGHDN and FVKESK. Trimming shortened V by 0 bases and J by 10 bases, and 4 bases separated the two germline ends. Time point specified: persistent/refractory GD, antithyroid drugs over 5 years with positive TRAb. RNA isolated from PBMCs was used to make the TCR library. Overall study results and limits: Public clonotype sharing was higher in persistent than newly diagnosed patients.

Regarding this clonotype: The target antigen is unknown.

Construction of TCR beta libraries relied on iRepertoire HTBI primers and on Arm-PCR targeting CDR3 regions. TCRdb processed the multiplex PCR reads anew with MiXCR; each CDR3 protein has one entry. The repertoire holds about 430,000 distinct CDR3 sequences, with over 20% as singletons. This TCR was recovered from a female donor with Graves disease. The specimen was peripheral blood mononuclear cells (PBMCs), collected when the disease was refractory, from a patient treated with antithyroid drugs. The chain employs TRBV14 and TRBJ1-6; D call uncertain. The CDR3 reads CASSQDASPLHF. CDR3 sequence (DNA): TGTGCCAGCAGCCAAGATGCGTCACCCCTCCACTTT.